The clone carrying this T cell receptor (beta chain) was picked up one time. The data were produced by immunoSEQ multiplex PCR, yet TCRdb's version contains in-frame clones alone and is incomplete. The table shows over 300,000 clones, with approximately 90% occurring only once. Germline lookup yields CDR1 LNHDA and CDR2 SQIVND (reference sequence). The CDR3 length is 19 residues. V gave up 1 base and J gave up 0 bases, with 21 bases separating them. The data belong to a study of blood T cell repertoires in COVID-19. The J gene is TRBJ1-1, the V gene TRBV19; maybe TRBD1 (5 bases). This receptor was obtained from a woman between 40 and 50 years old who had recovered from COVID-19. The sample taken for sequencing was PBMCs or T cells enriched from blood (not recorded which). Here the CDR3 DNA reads TGTGCCAGTAGTATAGCGCAAATCGGCAGGGCAGACGTGAACACTGAAGCTTTCTTT. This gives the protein CASSIAQIGRADVNTEAFF.